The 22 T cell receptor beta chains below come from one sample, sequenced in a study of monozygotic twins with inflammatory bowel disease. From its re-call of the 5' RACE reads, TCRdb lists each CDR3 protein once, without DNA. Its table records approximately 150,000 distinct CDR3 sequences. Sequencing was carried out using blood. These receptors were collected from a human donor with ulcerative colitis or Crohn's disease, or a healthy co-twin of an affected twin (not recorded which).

CDR3 in amino acids: CASSSRNTDTQYF. The chain carries TRBV7-3 and TRBJ2-3. Germline V gene sequence: CDR1 SGHTA, CDR2 FQGTGA. This CDR3 has 13 residues.

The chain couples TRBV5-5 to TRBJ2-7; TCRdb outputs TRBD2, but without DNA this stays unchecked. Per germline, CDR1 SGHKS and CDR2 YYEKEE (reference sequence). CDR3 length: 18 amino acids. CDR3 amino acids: CASSPRGLRLSLKGEQYF. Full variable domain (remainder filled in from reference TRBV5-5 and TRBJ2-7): DAGVTQSPTHLIKTRGQQVTLRCSPISGHKSVSWYQQVLGQGPQFIFQYYEKEERGRGNFPDRFSARQFPNYSSELNVNALLLGDSALYLCASSPRGLRLSLKGEQYFGPGTRLTVT.

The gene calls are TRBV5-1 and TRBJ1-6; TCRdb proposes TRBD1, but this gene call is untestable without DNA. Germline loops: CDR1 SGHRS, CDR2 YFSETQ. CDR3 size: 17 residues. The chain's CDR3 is CASSLSLLTGDNSPLHF.

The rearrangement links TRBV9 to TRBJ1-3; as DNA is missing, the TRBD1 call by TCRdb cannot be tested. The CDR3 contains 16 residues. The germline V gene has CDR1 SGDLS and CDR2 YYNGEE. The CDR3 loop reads CASSALTGSSGNTIYF.

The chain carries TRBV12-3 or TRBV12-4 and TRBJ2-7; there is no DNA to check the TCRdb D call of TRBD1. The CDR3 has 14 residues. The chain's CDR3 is CASSLVAGQREQYF.

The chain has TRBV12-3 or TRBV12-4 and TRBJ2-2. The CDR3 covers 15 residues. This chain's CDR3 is CASTTWEGNTGELFF.

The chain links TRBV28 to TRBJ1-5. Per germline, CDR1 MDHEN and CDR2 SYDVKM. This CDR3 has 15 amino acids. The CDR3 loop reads CASSSGRRGNQPQHF.

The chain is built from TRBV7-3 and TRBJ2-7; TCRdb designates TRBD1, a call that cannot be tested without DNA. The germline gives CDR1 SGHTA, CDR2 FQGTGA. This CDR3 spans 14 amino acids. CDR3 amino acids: CASSLSTGGYEQYF.

This CDR3 is CASTTAVRGNTIYF. The chain uses TRBV7-9 and TRBJ1-3; TCRdb returns TRBD1, unconfirmable since there is no DNA. Germline V lookup: CDR1 SEHNR, CDR2 FQNEAQ (reference sequence). The CDR3 runs to 14 residues.

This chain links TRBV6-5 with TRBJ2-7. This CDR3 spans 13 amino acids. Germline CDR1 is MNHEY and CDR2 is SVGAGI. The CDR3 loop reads CASRVTHSYEQYF.

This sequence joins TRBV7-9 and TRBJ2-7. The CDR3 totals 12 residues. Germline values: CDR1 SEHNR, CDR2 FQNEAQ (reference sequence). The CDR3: CASSQRSSEQYF.

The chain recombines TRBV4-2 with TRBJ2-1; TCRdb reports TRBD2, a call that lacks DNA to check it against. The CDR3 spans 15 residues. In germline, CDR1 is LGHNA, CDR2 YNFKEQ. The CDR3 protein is CASSQMSGNNNEQFF.

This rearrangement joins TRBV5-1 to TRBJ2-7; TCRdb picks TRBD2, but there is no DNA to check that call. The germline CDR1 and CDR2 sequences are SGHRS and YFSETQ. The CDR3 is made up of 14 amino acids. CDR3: CASSFGLTGYEQYF.

CDR3 loop: CASSSRTGADGANVLTF. The chain employs TRBV5-1 and TRBJ2-6; the TCRdb D gene call, TRBD1, has no DNA to confirm it. There are 17 residues in the CDR3. The germline V gene encodes CDR1 SGHRS and CDR2 YFSETQ.

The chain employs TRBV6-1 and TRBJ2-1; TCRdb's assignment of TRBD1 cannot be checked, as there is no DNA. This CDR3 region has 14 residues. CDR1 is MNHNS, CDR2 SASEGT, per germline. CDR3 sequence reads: CASSEGTGWNEQFF.

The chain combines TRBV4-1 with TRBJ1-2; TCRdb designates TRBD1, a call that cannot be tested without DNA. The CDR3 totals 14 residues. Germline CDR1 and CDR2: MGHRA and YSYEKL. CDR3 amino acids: CASSLLDRGYGYTF.

Here the CDR3 reads CASSAEVSYEQYF. The chain employs TRBV5-1 and TRBJ2-7; the TRBD2 assignment by TCRdb is unverifiable without DNA. CDR3 size: 13 residues. CDR1 is SGHRS, CDR2 YFSETQ, per germline.

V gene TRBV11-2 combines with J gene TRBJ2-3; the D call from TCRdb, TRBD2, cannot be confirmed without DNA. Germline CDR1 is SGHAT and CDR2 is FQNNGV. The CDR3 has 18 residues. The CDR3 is CASSSGLAGGPSTDTQYF.

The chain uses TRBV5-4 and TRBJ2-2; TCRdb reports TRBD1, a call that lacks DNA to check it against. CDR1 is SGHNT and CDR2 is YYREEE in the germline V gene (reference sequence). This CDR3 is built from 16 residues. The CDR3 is CASSHAGVGFTGELFF.

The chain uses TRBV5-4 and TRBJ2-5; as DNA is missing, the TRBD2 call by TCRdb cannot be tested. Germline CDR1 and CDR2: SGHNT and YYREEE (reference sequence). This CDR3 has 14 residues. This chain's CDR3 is CASSPEGGRETQYF.

CDR3 protein: CASSSGGNAKNIQYF. This chain connects TRBV5-4 to TRBJ2-4. Looked up from germline, CDR1 is SGHNT and CDR2 is YYREEE (reference sequence). The CDR3 sequence is 15 residues long. Drawing the rest from reference TRBV5-4 and TRBJ2-4, the complete variable domain is ETGVTQSPTHLIKTRGQQVTLRCSSQSGHNTVSWYQQALGQGPQFIFQYYREEENGRGNFPPRFSGLQFPNYSSELNVNALELDDSALYLCASSSGGNAKNIQYFGAGTRLSVL.

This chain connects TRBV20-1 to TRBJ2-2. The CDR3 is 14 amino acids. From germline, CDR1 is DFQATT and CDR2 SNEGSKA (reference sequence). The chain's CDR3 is CSARDRKILGELFF.